Listed below are T cell receptor beta chains from one sample, sequenced in a study of cytomegalovirus exposure and HLA in healthy donors. Sequencing was performed with immunoSEQ multiplex PCR; in TCRdb, only in-frame clones are kept and a portion is missing. The sample yields around 170,000 clones, over 70% seen once. What was sequenced was PBMCs. Receptor source: a man in his fifties or sixties in good health and CMV-seropositive. Both conserved end residues are part of each CDR3. D genes are given only for firm matches. Clone size appears in some rows only: once, few, many, or a class for an expanded clone.

d_gene	abundance	v_gene	j_gene	CDR3nt	CDR3aa
.	few	TRBV28	TRBJ1-3	TGTGCCACCTTCGAGGCGGGCTCTGGAAACACCATATATTTT	CATFEAGSGNTIYF
TRBD1	.	TRBV6-6	TRBJ2-7	TGTGCCAGCAGTTACGGGCAGGGGGAAACCTACGAGCAGTACTTC	CASSYGQGETYEQYF
TRBD1	.	TRBV28	TRBJ2-1	TGTGCCAGCAGTTCCCCGGGACAGACCAGTGAGCAGTTCTTC	CASSSPGQTSEQFF
TRBD2	.	TRBV5-1	TRBJ2-1	TGCGCCAGCAGCTTGTACCGTGGACTAGGCCTCAATGAGCAGTTCTTC	CASSLYRGLGLNEQFF
.	.	TRBV28	TRBJ1-6	TGTGCCGGTTGGGGGGATCAGGGCAAATCACCCCTCCACTTT	CAGWGDQGKSPLHF
.	once	TRBV5-1	TRBJ1-1	TGCGCCAGCAGCTTGGTGGCCAGGGCCGTTGAAGCTTTCTTT	CASSLVARAVEAFF
TRBD2	.	TRBV6-5	TRBJ2-7	TGTGCCAGCAGAGACGGGACTAGCGGTTCCTACGAGCAGTACTTC	CASRDGTSGSYEQYF
TRBD1	.	TRBV2	TRBJ1-1	TGTGCCACAGGGACAGAAGTTCCCCCGTTCGCTTTCTTT	CATGTEVPPFAFF
TRBD2	.	TRBV9	TRBJ2-1	TGTGCCAGCAGCGTAGTTAGCGGGAGTAATGAGCAGTTCTTC	CASSVVSGSNEQFF
.	few	TRBV10-1	TRBJ2-2	TGCGCCAGCAGTGAGTCCCATCCTCTAGGCCCCGGGGAGCTGTTTTTT	CASSESHPLGPGELFF
.	few	TRBV10-3	TRBJ1-1	TGTGCCATCAGTGAGCGAGGAGAAAGGACTGAAGCTTTCTTT	CAISERGERTEAFF
TRBD1	.	TRBV27	TRBJ2-7	TGTGCCAGCAGTCGTCCGGGACAGTCGACCTACGAGCAGTACTTC	CASSRPGQSTYEQYF
TRBD1	.	TRBV10-3	TRBJ1-2	TGTGCCATCAGTGCCCGACAGGGGGAGGATGGCTACACCTTC	CAISARQGEDGYTF
.	.	TRBV5-8	TRBJ1-5	TGTGCCAGCAGCCAGAGGACAGGCAATCAGCCCCAGCATTTT	CASSQRTGNQPQHF
.	.	TRBV30	TRBJ2-7	TGTGCCTGGAGTGCGGACAGACACGAGCAGTACTTC	CAWSADRHEQYF
TRBD1	.	TRBV7-2	TRBJ1-1	TGTGCCAGCACCTTCGGGACAGCTTCCACTGAAGCTTTCTTT	CASTFGTASTEAFF
TRBD2	.	TRBV5-5	TRBJ2-2	TGTGCCAGCAGCTCGAACCCCCAACTAGCGGGCACCGGGGAGCTGTTTTTT	CASSSNPQLAGTGELFF
TRBD2	.	TRBV4-1	TRBJ2-7	TGCGCCAGCAGCCAAGCGTGGACTAGCGGCTACGAGCAGTACTTC	CASSQAWTSGYEQYF
.	.	TRBV5-1	TRBJ2-2	TGCGCCCTCCGCGAGGGCGGGGAGCTGTTTTTT	CALREGGELFF
.	.	TRBV7-9	TRBJ2-1	TGTGCCAGCAGCATTACGTGGGAGGATGAGCAGTTCTTC	CASSITWEDEQFF
.	.	TRBV4-2	TRBJ2-2	TGTGCCAGCAGCCAGGGGGCCCTAGAGAACACCGGGGAGCTGTTTTTT	CASSQGALENTGELFF
TRBD1	.	TRBV4-3	TRBJ1-4	TGCGCCAGCAGCCAAGGGACAGGGCCGAATGAAAAACTGTTTTTT	CASSQGTGPNEKLFF
.	.	TRBV5-6	TRBJ2-3	TGTGCCAGCAGTTATACGTGGGCCGCGGATACGCAGTATTTT	CASSYTWAADTQYF
.	once	TRBV6-5	TRBJ2-7	TGTGCCAGCAGGCCGGCGGGGTATTCCTACGAGCAGTACTTC	CASRPAGYSYEQYF
TRBD1	.	TRBV5-1	TRBJ2-7	TGCGCCAGCAGCTTGGGGGCAGGGGGTAGTAACGAGCAGTACTTC	CASSLGAGGSNEQYF
.	.	TRBV29-1	TRBJ1-1	TGCAGCGAGAAGCGGGGAACTGAAGCTTTCTTT	CSEKRGTEAFF
.	once	TRBV6-5	TRBJ1-2	TGTGCCAGCAGTTACGTCGAGGGGGTCTATGGCTACACCTTC	CASSYVEGVYGYTF
.	few	TRBV6-5	TRBJ2-1	TGTGCCAGCAGGAGGGCCCAACACAATGAGCAGTTCTTC	CASRRAQHNEQFF
TRBD1	.	TRBV7-9	TRBJ2-4	TGTGCCAGCAGCACCTACAGGGGAGCCAAAAACATTCAGTACTTC	CASSTYRGAKNIQYF
TRBD1	.	TRBV5-1	TRBJ2-7	TGCGCCAGCAGCTTGTGGGGGACAGGGGGTAGCACCTACGAGCAGTACTTC	CASSLWGTGGSTYEQYF
.	.	TRBV10-2	TRBJ2-1	TGCGCCACGGAATACGGGGGGCGGTACAATGAGCAGTTCTTC	CATEYGGRYNEQFF
.	.	TRBV21-1	TRBJ2-1	TGTGCCAGCAACGAGCGGAGCTCCTACAATGAGCAGTTCTTC	CASNERSSYNEQFF
.	.	TRBV5-1	TRBJ1-6	TGCGCCAGCAGCTTGGAAGGGGCAAGCGATTCACCCCTCCACTTT	CASSLEGASDSPLHF
TRBD2	.	TRBV28	TRBJ2-7	TGTGCCAGCAGGGTGGCGGGAGGGCCTTACGAGCAGTACTTC	CASRVAGGPYEQYF
TRBD1	.	TRBV29-1	TRBJ1-2	TGCAGCGCTTTGAAATTCGGGACAGGGACGTCCTATGGCTACACCTTC	CSALKFGTGTSYGYTF
TRBD1	.	TRBV7-9	TRBJ1-3	TGTGCCAGCAGCCGCCGGGACAGGGGCCCTGGAAACACCATATATTTT	CASSRRDRGPGNTIYF
TRBD1	.	TRBV29-1	TRBJ2-3	TGCAGCGTTGGGGACAGGATCACAGATACGCAGTATTTT	CSVGDRITDTQYF
.	.	TRBV19	TRBJ2-7	TGTGCCAGTAGTTTCGGCGGAACCTACGAGCAGTACTTC	CASSFGGTYEQYF
TRBD2	few	TRBV2	TRBJ2-2	TGTGCCAGCATTCGAAGCGGGATCTCAACCGGGGAGCTGTTTTTT	CASIRSGISTGELFF
.	.	TRBV5-5	TRBJ1-3	TGTGCCAAACGGCAGGGCGGTAGCTCTGGAAACACCATATATTTT	CAKRQGGSSGNTIYF
TRBD2	.	TRBV5-8	TRBJ2-7	TGTGCCAGCAGCTTGGTCGGGGGGAATCCCTACGAGCAGTACTTC	CASSLVGGNPYEQYF
TRBD1	.	TRBV30	TRBJ1-4	TGTGCCTGGACCCCCGGGACAGGGGGAACTAATGAAAAACTGTTTTTT	CAWTPGTGGTNEKLFF
.	.	TRBV21-1	TRBJ2-1	TGTGCCAGCAGCGCGGCCGCGCCCTCGGTTTTCGGATCGCGGGAGTCGGTTGAGCAGTTCTTC	CASSAAAPSVFGSRESVEQFF
TRBD1	.	TRBV6-5	TRBJ2-1	TGTGCCAGCAGCCACGACAGGGGGGGTAACAATGAGCAGTTCTTC	CASSHDRGGNNEQFF